What follows is one TCR beta chain and its context. This record comes from a study of shared clonotypes between healthy human individuals. Trimming removed 3 bases at V and 7 bases at J, with 12 bases between. Germline CDR1 reads SGHTA; CDR2 reads FQGNSA. The CDR3 consists of 14 residues. It was CD45RO-negative cells, positively selected for CCR7, that made up naive CD8 cells, with terminally differentiated effector memory CD45RA+ cells excluded. Repertoires were generated with immunoSEQ multiplex PCR, while TCRdb's copy carries only in-frame clones and drops some. The sample consists of approximately 2,000,000 clones, 80% to 95% of them appearing once.

The gene calls are TRBV7-2 and TRBJ1-4, with TRBD1 as a possible D gene (5 bases). The TCR comes from a young man in good health. Some clones in this sample may be carry-over from other donors' samples. The source material was naive CD8+ T cells from PBMCs. CDR3 in DNA: TGTGCCAGCAGCTTGGGTACAGGAGGTGAAAAACTGTTTTTT. Its protein is CASSLGTGGEKLFF.